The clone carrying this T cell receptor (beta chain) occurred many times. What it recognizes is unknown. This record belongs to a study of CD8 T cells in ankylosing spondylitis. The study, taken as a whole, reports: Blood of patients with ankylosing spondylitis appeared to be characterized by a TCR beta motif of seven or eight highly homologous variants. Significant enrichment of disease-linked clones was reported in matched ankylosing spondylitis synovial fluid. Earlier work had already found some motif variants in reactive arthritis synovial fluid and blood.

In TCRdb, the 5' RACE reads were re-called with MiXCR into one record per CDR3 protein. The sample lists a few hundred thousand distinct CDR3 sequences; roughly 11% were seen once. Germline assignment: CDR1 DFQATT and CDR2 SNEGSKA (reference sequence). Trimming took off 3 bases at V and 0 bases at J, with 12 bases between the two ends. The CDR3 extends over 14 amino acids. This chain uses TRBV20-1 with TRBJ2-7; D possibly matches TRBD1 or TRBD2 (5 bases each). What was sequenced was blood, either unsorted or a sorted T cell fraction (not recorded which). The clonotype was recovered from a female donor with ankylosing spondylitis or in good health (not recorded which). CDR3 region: CSASQGPNSYEQYF. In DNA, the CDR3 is TGCAGTGCTAGCCAGGGACCTAACTCCTACGAGCAGTACTTC.